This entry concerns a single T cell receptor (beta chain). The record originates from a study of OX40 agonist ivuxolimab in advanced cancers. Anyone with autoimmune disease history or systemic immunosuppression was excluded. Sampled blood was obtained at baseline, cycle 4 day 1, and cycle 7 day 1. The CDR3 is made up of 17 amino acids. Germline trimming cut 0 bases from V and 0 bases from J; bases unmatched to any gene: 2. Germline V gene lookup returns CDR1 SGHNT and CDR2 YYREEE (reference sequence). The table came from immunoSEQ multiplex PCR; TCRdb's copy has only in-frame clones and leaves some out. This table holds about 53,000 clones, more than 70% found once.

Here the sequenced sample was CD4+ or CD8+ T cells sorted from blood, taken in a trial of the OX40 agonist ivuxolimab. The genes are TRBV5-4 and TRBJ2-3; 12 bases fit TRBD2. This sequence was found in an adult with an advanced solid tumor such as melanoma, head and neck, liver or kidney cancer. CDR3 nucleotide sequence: TGTGCCAGCAGCTTGGCCGGGACTAGCGGGAGCACAGATACGCAGTATTTT. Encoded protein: CASSLAGTSGSTDTQYF. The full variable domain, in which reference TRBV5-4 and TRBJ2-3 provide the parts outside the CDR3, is ETGVTQSPTHLIKTRGQQVTLRCSSQSGHNTVSWYQQALGQGPQFIFQYYREEENGRGNFPPRFSGLQFPNYSSELNVNALELDDSALYLCASSLAGTSGSTDTQYFGPGTRLTVL.